One and the same sample provided the 16 T cell receptor beta chains below, sequenced in a study of T cell repertoires in cytomegalovirus infection. TCRdb used MiXCR to reprocess the reads, holding one entry per CDR3 protein. The profile shows roughly 240,000 distinct CDR3 sequences, 6% to 8% of them singletons. The sequencing input was PBMCs. The source is a human donor in good health (CMV status not recorded). Some clones in this sample may be carry-over from other donors' samples.

At least ten counts were recorded for this clonotype. V is TRBV7-2 and J is TRBJ2-1; possibly TRBD1 or TRBD2 for D (5 bases each). This CDR3 contains 16 residues. The V and J ends lost 2 bases and 5 bases respectively, with 16 bases between them. Germline V CDR1 and CDR2: SGHTA, FQGNSA. The CDR3 DNA sequence: TGTGCCAGCAGCTTATCGGGGCGGGTACCCAACAATGAGCAGTTCTTC. The encoded protein is CASSLSGRVPNNEQFF. Together with reference TRBV7-2 and TRBJ2-1, the CDR3 gives the full variable domain: GAGVSQSPSNKVTEKGKDVELRCDPISGHTALYWYRQSLGQGLEFLIYFQGNSAPDKSGLPSDRFSAERTGGSVSTLTIQRTQQEDSAVYLCASSLSGRVPNNEQFFGPGTRLTVL.

The chain uses TRBV25-1 and TRBJ2-6; the D gene is possibly TRBD1 (6 bases). The CDR3 is 15 amino acids. Between the trimmed V and J ends, which lost 4 bases and 1 base, there was a span of 8 bases. Per the germline V gene, CDR1 is MGHDK and CDR2 is SYGVNS. Here the CDR3 DNA reads TGTGCCAGCAGTGTTGGACAGTCTGGGGCCAACGTCCTGACTTTC. Protein sequence: CASSVGQSGANVLTF.

This clonotype has ten or more counts. The chain joins TRBV7-8 to TRBJ1-2; tentative D call: TRBD1 (5 bases). The CDR3 is 14 amino acids. Germline-derived CDR1 and CDR2 are SGHVS and FQNEAQ. V dropped 6 bases and J dropped 4 bases, with 15 bases sitting between them. This CDR3 reads CASSRTSGGYGYTF. In nucleotides, the CDR3 is TGTGCCAGCAGTAGGACATCGGGGGGCTATGGCTACACCTTC.

This clonotype was recorded many times. The chain employs TRBV20-1 and TRBJ1-1, with 8 nucleotides matching TRBD1. With 6 bases clipped from V and 3 bases from J, the junction kept 6 bases outside the gene matches. The V gene's germline CDR1 is DFQATT and CDR2 SNEGSKA (reference sequence). The CDR3 has 13 residues. CDR3 nucleotide sequence: TGCAGTGCGCTGGACAGGGTATACACTGAAGCTTTCTTT. It translates to CSALDRVYTEAFF.

This clonotype was seen many times. V usage is TRBV6-1 and J usage is TRBJ1-5; maybe TRBD1 (6 bases). Germline V gene sequence: CDR1 MNHNS, CDR2 SASEGT. The CDR3 consists of 15 residues. V gave up 6 bases and J gave up 4 bases, with 16 bases separating them. The CDR3 sequence is CASSVTQGKNQPQHF. The DNA for the CDR3 is TGTGCCAGCAGCGTTACCCAGGGGAAAAATCAGCCCCAGCATTTT.

This clonotype occurred many times. The chain combines TRBV6-6 with TRBJ2-2, with 8 positions matching TRBD1. This CDR3 is 15 amino acids long. From germline, CDR1 is MNHNY and CDR2 SVGAGI (reference sequence). The ends lost 2 bases at V and 4 bases at J; junction bases unmatched: 3. The chain's CDR3 is CASSYAGGTTGELFF. The CDR3 DNA is TGTGCCAGCAGTTACGCAGGGGGCACCACCGGGGAGCTGTTTTTT.

This clonotype was seen more than once but under ten times. A single base separates this from a much larger clone, so it may be a read error. V is TRBV6-2 or TRBV6-3 and J is TRBJ2-7; 11 positions agree with TRBD1. Germline values: CDR1 MNHEY, CDR2 SVGEGT. The CDR3 length is 15 residues. The J segment lost 2 bases and the V segment lost 2 bases, leaving 2 bases of the junction unmatched. This CDR3 is CASSYPGQGAYEQYF. The CDR3 DNA sequence: TGTGCCAGCAGTTACCCGGGACAGGGGGCCTACGAGCAGTACTTC.

The chain joins TRBV29-1 to TRBJ1-1; D unclear. The CDR3 contains 15 residues. Deletions cut 7 bases from V and 0 bases from J, with 18 bases between. Germline V CDR1 and CDR2: SQVTM, ANQGSEA. CDR3 region: CSASAIGGLNTEAFF. DNA of the CDR3: TGCAGCGCCTCGGCAATCGGTGGGTTGAACACTGAAGCTTTCTTT. The variable domain in full, with the rest retrieved from reference TRBV29-1 and TRBJ1-1, is SAVISQKPSRDICQRGTSLTIQCQVDSQVTMMFWYRQQPGQSLTLIATANQGSEATYESGFVIDKFPISRPNLTFSTLTVSNMSPEDSSIYLCSASAIGGLNTEAFFGQGTRLTVV.

The gene calls are TRBV29-1 and TRBJ2-7; 9 nucleotides align to TRBD1. Trimming removed 2 bases from V and 3 bases from J; junction bases left unmatched: 5. This CDR3 comprises 14 residues. Per the germline V gene, CDR1 is SQVTM and CDR2 is ANQGSEA. The CDR3 DNA follows: TGCAGCGTTGAAAACAGGGGGCCGGTCTACGAGCAGTACTTC. Amino acid sequence: CSVENRGPVYEQYF.

This clonotype was seen at least ten times. The V gene is TRBV7-2, the J gene TRBJ2-7; possibly TRBD1 for D (5 bases). The CDR3 runs to 14 residues. The germline CDR1 and CDR2 sequences are SGHTA and FQGNSA. Trimming stripped 2 bases from V and 3 bases from J, with 11 bases between. The CDR3 is CASSLLGQGYEQYF. Written as DNA, the CDR3 is TGTGCCAGCAGCTTATTGGGGCAGGGCTACGAGCAGTACTTC.

The chain is built from TRBV7-2 and TRBJ1-4, with a tentative D call TRBD1 (5 bases). Germline-derived CDR1 and CDR2 are SGHTA and FQGNSA. The CDR3 consists of 16 residues. V lost 7 bases and J lost 7, with 22 bases in between. The CDR3 nucleotides read TGTGCCAGCACCCGCTGGGGGGGAGTCGGAACTGAAAAACTGTTTTTT. This codes for CASTRWGGVGTEKLFF.

This clonotype was recorded many times. The CDR3 DNA reads TGTGCCAGCAGCTTAGTTGCGGGGAATTCACCCCTCCACTTT. It encodes CASSLVAGNSPLHF. V gene TRBV7-2 combines with J gene TRBJ1-6; no definite D call. V was trimmed by 1 base and J by 7 bases, leaving 8 bases between them. The CDR3 consists of 14 residues. Looked up from germline, CDR1 is SGHTA and CDR2 is FQGNSA.

This clonotype has a count of ten or more. This chain links TRBV20-1 with TRBJ1-4; 10 positions agree with TRBD1. Trimming removed 4 bases from V and 8 bases from J; junction bases left unmatched: 7. The CDR3 totals 14 residues. Germline V gene lookup returns CDR1 DFQATT and CDR2 SNEGSKA (reference sequence). CDR3 DNA sequence: TGCAGTGCTACAGCCGGGACAGGGGCCGAAAAACTGTTTTTT. It is translated as CSATAGTGAEKLFF.

Many counts were recorded for this clonotype. V and J are TRBV4-1 and TRBJ1-6; D remains ambiguous. Germline CDR1 reads MGHRA; CDR2 reads YSYEKL. The CDR3 is made up of 15 amino acids. V was cut by 3 bases and J by 9 bases, with 15 bases left in between. The CDR3 protein is CASSQLGPLVSPLHF. In DNA, the CDR3 is TGCGCCAGCAGCCAGCTGGGCCCGCTTGTTTCACCCCTCCACTTT.

This clonotype was recorded a few times. DNA of the CDR3: TGCAGTGCGGGCAGGGGAAACCAGCCCCAGCATTTT. Its translation is CSAGRGNQPQHF. The chain uses TRBV20-1 and TRBJ1-5; TRBD1 is a possible D gene (6 bases). Trimming shortened V by 6 bases and J by 7 bases, and 13 bases separated the two germline ends. Germline V gene data show CDR1 as DFQATT and CDR2 as SNEGSKA (reference sequence). CDR3 length: 12 residues.

This clonotype occurred many times. The chain uses TRBV7-2 and TRBJ2-3; D unresolved. Per germline, CDR1 SGHTA and CDR2 FQGNSA. The CDR3 consists of 14 residues. V was clipped by 1 base and J by 3 bases, with 8 bases between them. In nucleotides, the CDR3 is TGTGCCAGCAGCTTAGTCCGCGAAACAGATACGCAGTATTTT. This sequence encodes CASSLVRETDTQYF.